This T cell receptor (beta chain) was retrieved from a study of blood T cell repertoires in COVID-19. Study as a whole: Both acute and convalescent COVID-19 samples were obtained from the United States, Italy and Spain. PBMCs, B-cell-depleted T cells, or T cells provided the cDNA or gDNA that made up the material.

CDR3 size: 13 residues. Per germline, CDR1 SGHRS and CDR2 YFSETQ. Between the trimmed V and J ends, which lost 4 bases and 6 bases, there was a span of 11 bases. Original methodology: Reference gene primer amplification gave estimated nucleated cell counts. TCRdb keeps only in-frame clones here, not all; method: immunoSEQ multiplex PCR. V and J calls and clone size are given by that table; D and trimming were obtained from the DNA. This table holds about 22,000 clones, more than 85% found once. The chain recombines TRBV5-1 with TRBJ2-4, with D tentatively TRBD2 (5 bases). The sequenced sample consisted of peripheral blood. The sequence came from a woman in her sixties or seventies with active COVID-19. The CDR3 bases are TGCGCCAGCAGCCCAAGAAGCGGAAACATTCAGTACTTC. Its translation is CASSPRSGNIQYF.